The 17 T cell receptor beta chains given below trace back to one sample, sequenced in a study of T-cell memory formation after mild COVID-19. From the 5' RACE reads, TCRdb called clonotypes with MiXCR, one entry per CDR3 protein. In the table there are around 440,000 distinct CDR3 sequences, 18% of which are singletons. Material: PBMCs or a T cell subset sorted from them (not recorded which). The receptors come from an adult woman who had mild COVID-19 (a few samples of this study predate the infection). Cell type and time point are not known.

This clonotype was seen a few times. At one of its ends the junction is not consistent with the germline gene, which may arise from a read error. The chain links TRBV9 to TRBJ1-1; D ambiguous. The germline CDR1 and CDR2 sequences are SGDLS and YYNGEE. The CDR3 spans 13 residues. The CDR3 protein is CASSVDPLLGFSF. In DNA, the CDR3 is TGTGCCAGCAGCGTAGATCCCCTATTGGGGTTTTCCTTT.

In its sample, this clonotype was seen many times. The chain carries TRBV7-8 and TRBJ2-1; a possible D gene is TRBD2 (6 bases). The length of the CDR3 is 11 residues. Germline CDR1 reads SGHVS; CDR2 reads FQNEAQ. V was cut by 7 bases and J by 9 bases, with 10 bases left in between. The CDR3 nucleotides read TGTGCCAGCAACCGAGCGGGTGAGCAGTTCTTC. It encodes CASNRAGEQFF.

This clonotype was counted a few times. This rearrangement joins TRBV21-1 to TRBJ2-1. TRBV21-1 is a pseudogene segment. The CDR3 contains 17 residues. The CDR3 is CASSKAPGWSSYNEQFF. Written as DNA, the CDR3 is TGTGCCAGCAGCAAAGCGCCGGGTTGGAGCTCCTACAATGAGCAGTTCTTC.

The V and J genes are TRBV5-6 and TRBJ1-2; D is unclear. Germline V gives CDR1 SGHDT, CDR2 YYEEEE. The CDR3 runs to 14 residues. V lost 0 bases, J lost 5 bases, and 11 bases lay in between. The CDR3 here is CASSLDRFQYGYTF. Written as DNA, the CDR3 is TGTGCCAGCAGCTTGGACAGATTCCAATATGGCTACACCTTC.

This clonotype has at least ten counts. The chain uses TRBV5-1 and TRBJ1-1; 9 bases align to TRBD1. V trimming: 2 bases; J trimming: 0 bases; junction bases outside the gene matches: 5. Germline V gene sequence: CDR1 SGHRS, CDR2 YFSETQ. This CDR3 region has 16 residues. CDR3 DNA sequence: TGCGCCAGCAGCTTACAGGGGGCTCTCATGAACACTGAAGCTTTCTTT. Residues: CASSLQGALMNTEAFF.

This clonotype was picked up a small number of times. The rearrangement joins TRBV20-1 to TRBJ1-5; 8 bases agree with TRBD1. Germline values: CDR1 DFQATT, CDR2 SNEGSKA (reference sequence). J was trimmed by 6 bases and V by 0 bases; bases with no gene match: 10. The CDR3 loop spans 16 amino acids. The CDR3 protein is CSARDVAGGWSQPQHF. The DNA for the CDR3 is TGCAGTGCTAGAGATGTGGCAGGGGGCTGGAGTCAGCCCCAGCATTTT.

The chain is built from TRBV2 and TRBJ2-7, with D maybe TRBD2 (5 bases). Germline V gene lookup returns CDR1 SNHLY and CDR2 FYNNEI. V was trimmed by 5 bases and J by 2 bases, leaving 10 bases between them. The CDR3 length is 13 residues. CDR3: CASSNGETYEQYF. The CDR3 DNA reads TGTGCCAGCAGTAATGGGGAGACCTACGAGCAGTACTTC.

The chain is built from TRBV4-3 and TRBJ2-1, with D possibly being TRBD2 (5 bases). Germline V gene lookup returns CDR1 LGHNA and CDR2 YSLEER. This CDR3 spans 14 amino acids. Between the trimmed V and J ends, which lost 3 bases and 7 bases, there was a span of 13 bases. As DNA, the CDR3 is TGCGCCAGCAGCCAGGACTGGGGATCGAATGAGCAGTTCTTC. Translated, it gives CASSQDWGSNEQFF.

The CDR3 DNA reads TGTGCCAGCAGCGCATCGACTAGCGGGGGGTTAGATACGCAGTATTTT. The encoded protein is CASSASTSGGLDTQYF. The chain has TRBV9 and TRBJ2-3; 13 nucleotides line up with TRBD2. V gave up 3 bases and J gave up 5 bases; unmatched junction bases: 6. Germline lookup yields CDR1 SGDLS and CDR2 YYNGEE. The length of the CDR3 is 16 residues.

The chain links TRBV25-1 to TRBJ1-1, with D possibly being TRBD1 (6 bases). Trimming shortened V by 6 bases and J by 0 bases, and 8 bases separated the two germline ends. Germline V gene lookup returns CDR1 MGHDK and CDR2 SYGVNS. The CDR3 is 13 residues long. In DNA, the CDR3 is TGTGCCAGCAGGAACAGGGTGAACACTGAAGCTTTCTTT. Translating gives CASRNRVNTEAFF.

This chain links TRBV19 with TRBJ1-1; D gene uncertain. Deletions cut 6 bases from V and 1 base from J, with 6 bases between. This CDR3 is 12 amino acids long. The germline V gene encodes CDR1 LNHDA and CDR2 SQIVND (reference sequence). The CDR3 loop is CASSSKNTEAFF. The DNA of the CDR3 is TGTGCCAGTAGCTCAAAGAACACTGAAGCTTTCTTT.

The chain links TRBV12-3 or TRBV12-4 to TRBJ2-2, with TRBD2 identical over 8 bases. This CDR3 has 16 amino acids. Losses at the gene ends were 6 bases for V and 2 bases for J; bases not matched to a gene: 8. Here the CDR3 reads CASRAAGASNTGELFF. The CDR3 bases are TGTGCCAGCAGGGCAGCGGGGGCCTCAAACACCGGGGAGCTGTTTTTT.

V and J are TRBV5-1 and TRBJ2-7, with D possibly matching TRBD1 (6 bases). Germline CDR1 SGHRS, CDR2 YFSETQ. The CDR3 runs to 15 residues. Trimming removed 0 bases at V and 1 base at J, with 11 bases between. Written as DNA, the CDR3 is TGCGCCAGCAGCTTGGGACAGGCGAATTCCTACGAGCAGTACTTC. It is translated as CASSLGQANSYEQYF.

Comments on this clonotype: One junction end disagrees with the germline gene, perhaps due to a read error. V is TRBV5-1 and J is TRBJ2-2; D not resolved. Germline values: CDR1 SGHRS, CDR2 YFSETQ. The CDR3 is 18 residues long. CDR3 nucleotides: TGCGCCAGCAGCTTGCTTTTTTTGGGTCGAGCCGCCACCCGGGAGCTGTTTTTT. This gives the protein CASSLLFLGRAATRELFF.

This clonotype was seen only a few times. DNA of the CDR3: TGTGCCAGCTCCACCGAAACCTTGTACGAGCAGTACTTC. Translated: CASSTETLYEQYF. The chain joins TRBV18 to TRBJ2-7; D remains ambiguous. This CDR3 is 13 amino acids long. Trimming removed 6 bases from V and 4 bases from J, with 13 bases in between. The germline gives CDR1 KGHSH, CDR2 LQKENI. Combining the CDR3 with reference TRBV18 and TRBJ2-7 gives the whole variable domain NAGVMQNPRHLVRRRGQEARLRCSPMKGHSHVYWYRQLPEEGLKFMVYLQKENIIDESGMPKERFSAEFPKEGPSILRIQQVVRGDSAAYFCASSTETLYEQYFGPGTRLTVT.

This clonotype was picked up a small number of times. V gene TRBV15 combines with J gene TRBJ1-1; TRBD1 might be the D (5 bases). V was clipped by 3 bases and J by 0 bases, with 11 bases between them. The CDR3 is 15 residues long. Looked up from germline, CDR1 is LNHNV and CDR2 is YYDKDF (reference sequence). The CDR3 bases are TGTGCCACCAGCAGGGGGGGAATCTTGAACACTGAAGCTTTCTTT. Protein sequence: CATSRGGILNTEAFF.

This clonotype occurred a few times. The chain recombines TRBV9 with TRBJ1-2; a possible D gene is TRBD1 (6 bases). The CDR3 has 16 residues. Trimming took 3 bases from V and 0 from J, leaving 15 bases between them. Germline V lookup: CDR1 SGDLS, CDR2 YYNGEE. CDR3: CASSARDMPTNYGYTF. The DNA for the CDR3 is TGTGCCAGCAGCGCCAGGGACATGCCTACTAACTATGGCTACACCTTC.